The 18 T cell receptor beta chains below come from one sample, sequenced in a study of OX40 agonist ivuxolimab in advanced cancers. Clones were read by immunoSEQ multiplex PCR, and TCRdb kept only the in-frame ones, dropping some. The sample lists about 35,000 clones; over 60% were seen once. The sequenced sample was CD4+ or CD8+ T cells sorted from blood, obtained in a trial of the OX40 agonist ivuxolimab. These receptors came from an adult with an advanced solid tumor such as melanoma, head and neck, liver or kidney cancer.

The genes are TRBV18 and TRBJ1-1, with D unclear. Between the trimmed V and J ends, which lost 4 bases and 0 bases, there was a span of 15 bases. The germline gives CDR1 KGHSH, CDR2 LQKENI. The CDR3 loop spans 16 amino acids. The chain's CDR3 is CASSLGSHFMNTEAFF. The CDR3 DNA reads TGTGCCAGCTCACTGGGATCCCACTTCATGAACACTGAAGCTTTCTTT. Using reference TRBV18 and TRBJ1-1 for the parts outside the CDR3, the full variable domain is NAGVMQNPRHLVRRRGQEARLRCSPMKGHSHVYWYRQLPEEGLKFMVYLQKENIIDESGMPKERFSAEFPKEGPSILRIQQVVRGDSAAYFCASSLGSHFMNTEAFFGQGTRLTVV.

Only one count was recorded for this clone. The chain recombines TRBV28 with TRBJ1-6, with D unclear. Per the germline V gene, CDR1 is MDHEN and CDR2 is SYDVKM. The length of the CDR3 is 12 residues. V lost 5 bases, J lost 8 bases, and 7 bases lay in between. CDR3: CASSKFDSPLHF. CDR3 coding DNA: TGTGCCAGCAGTAAGTTTGATTCACCCCTCCACTTT.

The chain couples TRBV4-2 to TRBJ2-5; TRBD2 agrees at 8 bases. CDR3 size: 17 residues. V lost 0 bases and J lost 0; bases outside the gene matches: 6. Germline V gene lookup returns CDR1 LGHNA and CDR2 YNFKEQ. This CDR3 is CASSQDGRGGYQETQYF. The CDR3 DNA reads as TGTGCCAGCAGCCAAGATGGCCGGGGGGGGTACCAAGAGACCCAGTACTTC.

The CDR3 DNA reads as TGTGCCAGTAGTCCGCAGGGAGGACTAGCGGGGGGGGAGCAGTTCTTC. Amino acids: CASSPQGGLAGGEQFF. This chain connects TRBV19 to TRBJ2-1, with 15 bases matching TRBD2. The V gene's germline CDR1 is LNHDA and CDR2 SQIVND (reference sequence). The CDR3 consists of 16 residues. The V segment lost 5 bases and the J segment 10 bases; nucleotides outside the gene matches: 9.

The rearrangement links TRBV10-3 to TRBJ1-6, with 7 positions matching TRBD1. The CDR3 covers 15 residues. Germline V gives CDR1 ENHRY, CDR2 SYGVKD. V shed 10 bases, J shed 11 bases, and the junction held 17 bases outside the gene matches. DNA for the CDR3: TGTGCCAGCAGCCCTATCTATGCAGGGGGGACACCCCTCCACTTT. Translation gives CASSPIYAGGTPLHF.

The V call is TRBV5-1, the J call TRBJ2-6; 9 bases fit TRBD2. This CDR3 is 20 amino acids long. Germline CDR1 and CDR2: SGHRS and YFSETQ. J gave up 0 bases and V 1 base, and 11 bases lay outside the gene matches. The CDR3 reads CASSLSRRGLAGSGANVLTF. DNA of the CDR3: TGCGCCAGCAGCTTGTCACGACGGGGACTAGCAGGCTCTGGGGCCAACGTCCTGACTTTC.

The chain joins TRBV28 to TRBJ1-1; 8 nucleotides agree with TRBD1. Trimming at V came to 5 bases and at J to 3 bases, leaving 8 bases not matched to a gene. There are 15 residues in the CDR3. The germline gives CDR1 MDHEN, CDR2 SYDVKM. This CDR3 is CASSRLDRGYTEAFF. The CDR3 DNA follows: TGTGCCAGCAGTCGTTTAGACAGGGGATACACTGAAGCTTTCTTT.

This clone was observed a few times. The chain carries TRBV19 and TRBJ1-2; 8 nucleotides line up with TRBD1. The CDR3 is 13 amino acids. V shed 6 bases and J 5 bases; nucleotides not matched to a gene: 5. Looked up from germline, CDR1 is LNHDA and CDR2 is SQIVND (reference sequence). The CDR3 sequence is CASSAGTGYGYTF. The CDR3 nucleotides are TGTGCCAGTAGCGCCGGGACAGGATATGGCTACACCTTC. The whole variable domain, remainder taken from reference TRBV19 and TRBJ1-2, is DGGITQSPKYLFRKEGQNVTLSCEQNLNHDAMYWYRQDPGQGLRLIYYSQIVNDFQKGDIAEGYSVSREKKESFPLTVTSAQKNPTAFYLCASSAGTGYGYTFGSGTRLTVV.

Details on this clone: A much larger clone lies one base from this, so it may be a read error. The chain employs TRBV6-6 and TRBJ2-3; 9 nucleotides align to TRBD2. This CDR3 comprises 14 residues. The germline gives CDR1 MNHNY, CDR2 SVGAGI (reference sequence). Here the CDR3 DNA reads TGTGTCAGCACGCCTGCGGGGGGGACGGATACGCAGTATTTT. Its translation is CVSTPAGGTDTQYF.

V and J are TRBV5-4 and TRBJ2-3, with TRBD2 identical over 9 bases. Germline V gives CDR1 SGHNT, CDR2 YYREEE (reference sequence). V was clipped by 4 bases and J by 0 bases; unmatched bases: 6. The CDR3 is 16 residues long. The CDR3 protein is CASSTYLAGSTDTQYF. CDR3 nucleotide sequence: TGTGCCAGCAGCACCTACCTAGCGGGAAGCACAGATACGCAGTATTTT.

This sequence joins TRBV10-3 and TRBJ1-5; 8 positions agree with TRBD1. The germline CDR1 and CDR2 sequences are ENHRY and SYGVKD. The CDR3 is made up of 14 amino acids. The V gene end was trimmed by 10 bases and the J gene end by 9 bases; junction bases not matched to a gene: 14. The CDR3 nucleotides read TGTGCCACCACCGAGAAAGCAGGGGGCATGCCCCAGCATTTT. Protein sequence: CATTEKAGGMPQHF.

This chain's CDR3 is CASSSGTGLDTQYF. CDR3 DNA sequence: TGTGCCAGCAGTTCCGGGACAGGACTAGATACGCAGTATTTT. The rearrangement uses TRBV6-6 and TRBJ2-3; TRBD1 agrees at 8 bases. The ends lost 4 bases at V and 5 bases at J; junction bases unmatched: 5. The CDR3 length is 14 residues. Germline lookup yields CDR1 MNHNY and CDR2 SVGAGI (reference sequence).

The count of this clone is one. V usage is TRBV6-1 and J usage is TRBJ1-1, with D perhaps TRBD1 (6 bases). Germline assignment: CDR1 MNHNS and CDR2 SASEGT. With 10 bases removed from V and 3 bases from J, the gap between germline ends came to 15 bases. This CDR3 is 13 amino acids long. The CDR3 nucleotides read TGTGCCACAGGAGGGGGATGGTACACTGAAGCTTTCTTT. Translation gives CATGGGWYTEAFF.

In this sample, this clone turned up once. The rearrangement uses TRBV7-9 and TRBJ1-2, with D maybe TRBD1 (5 bases). V dropped 5 bases and J dropped 4 bases, with 14 bases sitting between them. The length of the CDR3 is 14 residues. CDR1 SEHNR and CDR2 FQNEAQ come from the germline V gene (reference sequence). In nucleotides, the CDR3 is TGTGCCAGCAGCCCCAGGGAATCTCTCTATGGCTACACCTTC. Amino acid sequence: CASSPRESLYGYTF.

The chain carries TRBV7-9 and TRBJ1-2; D is ambiguous. Between the trimmed V and J ends, which lost 1 base and 3 bases, there was a span of 9 bases. CDR3 size: 14 residues. The germline V gene has CDR1 SEHNR and CDR2 FQNEAQ (reference sequence). DNA for the CDR3: TGTGCCAGCAGCTTAGTGGGGAATGACTATGGCTACACCTTC. Translated: CASSLVGNDYGYTF.

The chain links TRBV11-3 to TRBJ2-7; 10 positions match TRBD1. Germline-derived CDR1 and CDR2 are SGHNT and YENEEA. V shed 5 bases, J shed 2 bases, and the junction held 3 bases outside the gene matches. There are 14 residues in the CDR3. The DNA for the CDR3 is TGTGCCAGCAGCCCCGGGACAGGGGCCTACGAGCAGTACTTC. Translation: CASSPGTGAYEQYF.

The chain recombines TRBV5-1 with TRBJ2-7; D is possibly TRBD1 or TRBD2 (5 bases each). The CDR3 totals 17 residues. The germline CDR1 and CDR2 sequences are SGHRS and YFSETQ. V lost 4 bases and J lost 1, with 21 bases in between. CDR3 sequence: CASSPAIGTVLSYEQYF. CDR3 DNA sequence: TGCGCCAGCAGCCCCGCAATCGGGACGGTCTTATCCTACGAGCAGTACTTC.

This clone was detected a few times. In the same sample, other DNA sequences code for this CDR3. The V gene is TRBV7-9, the J gene TRBJ1-5; D may be TRBD1 (6 bases). CDR1 is SEHNR and CDR2 is FQNEAQ in the germline V gene (reference sequence). The CDR3 is 13 amino acids. The V end was cut by 5 bases, the J end by 4 bases, with 9 bases between. The CDR3 region is CASSPGQNQPQHF. The CDR3 bases are TGTGCCAGCAGCCCTGGACAGAATCAGCCCCAGCATTTT.